Shown below are 4 T cell receptor beta chains from a single sample sequenced in a study of cytomegalovirus exposure and HLA in healthy donors. The PCR contained 60 Vbeta and 13 Jbeta primers. Sequencing was performed with immunoSEQ multiplex PCR; in TCRdb, only in-frame clones are kept and a portion is missing. The sample comprises 85,000 to 120,000 clones, more than 70% of which are singletons, and roughly 9.6% rests with the top ten. Sequencing was done on a sample of PBMCs. Receptor source: a male donor in good health and CMV-seropositive.

This rearrangement joins TRBV5-1 to TRBJ1-1; no firm D call. V lost 0 bases and J 4 bases, leaving 7 bases between the germline ends. The CDR3 has 13 residues. The germline V gene encodes CDR1 SGHRS and CDR2 YFSETQ. CDR3 nucleotide sequence: TGCGCCAGCAGCTTGGAAGACTCCACTGAAGCTTTCTTT. It encodes CASSLEDSTEAFF. The full variable domain, its missing parts supplied by reference TRBV5-1 and TRBJ1-1, is KAGVTQTPRYLIKTRGQQVTLSCSPISGHRSVSWYQQTPGQGLQFLFEYFSETQRNKGNFPGRFSGRQFSNSRSEMNVSTLELGDSALYLCASSLEDSTEAFFGQGTRLTVV.

V and J are TRBV19 and TRBJ1-3; maybe TRBD1 (5 bases). This CDR3 region has 15 residues. Trimming took 6 bases from V and 4 from J, leaving 16 bases between them. Germline assignment: CDR1 LNHDA and CDR2 SQIVND (reference sequence). CDR3 in amino acids: CASSWGIAAGNTIYF. CDR3 nucleotides: TGTGCCAGTAGCTGGGGCATCGCTGCCGGAAACACCATATATTTT.

J is TRBJ2-5 and V is TRBV7-6, with TRBD2 identical over 7 bases. The V and J ends lost 1 base and 4 bases, in that order; junction bases with no gene match: 6. The CDR3 contains 15 residues. The germline gives CDR1 SGHVS, CDR2 FNYEAQ. The CDR3 is CASSLGGSGGETQYF. For the CDR3, the DNA is TGTGCCAGCAGCTTAGGCGGGAGTGGTGGAGAGACCCAGTACTTC.

This chain joins TRBV5-1 and TRBJ1-2; 7 positions match TRBD1. This CDR3 has 15 amino acids. The germline V gene encodes CDR1 SGHRS and CDR2 YFSETQ. V shed 0 bases, J shed 0 bases, and the junction held 2 bases outside the gene matches. In DNA form, the CDR3 reads TGCGCCAGCAGCTTGGGACAGGGAGCTAACTATGGCTACACCTTC. Amino acid sequence: CASSLGQGANYGYTF.